The source of this T cell receptor beta chain is a study of T-cell memory formation after mild COVID-19. This clonotype was detected many times. As yet, its antigen is unknown. CDR3 length: 15 amino acids. V lost 1 base to trimming and J lost 4 bases; unmatched junction nucleotides: 3. Germline V CDR1 and CDR2: SGHDT, YYEEEE. Study outcomes and limitations: Clones that contracted from day 15 to 85 had balanced CD4/CD8; later expanders were CD4+ biased.

Using constant-segment primers, 5'RACE produced TCR alpha and TCR beta cDNA libraries carrying sample barcodes and UMIs. TCRdb recomputed calls from the 5' RACE reads with MiXCR, one row per CDR3 protein. The data show 250,000 to 350,000 distinct CDR3 sequences, with around an eighth seen just once and 20% to 25% held by the top ten. The chain carries TRBV5-6 and TRBJ1-4; TRBD1 agrees at 8 bases. The sequencing input was PBMCs or a T cell subset sorted from them (not recorded which). The TCR was taken from a man between 18 and 29 years old who had mild COVID-19 (a few samples of this study predate the infection). Cell type and time point are not known. CDR3 bases: TGTGCCAGCAGCTTGACGACAGGGGATAATGAAAAACTGTTTTTT. Translated, it gives CASSLTTGDNEKLFF.